The 15 T cell receptor beta chains below all came from one sample that was sequenced in a study of metastatic and nonmetastatic thyroid tumors. With MiXCR, TCRdb reprocessed the PCR reads. The table includes roughly 40,000 clones, 18% detected once. Treatment of any kind had been given to no patient before thyroid surgery. The sequencing input was tumor tissue. All receptors derive from a female donor with papillary thyroid cancer or a benign thyroid nodule (not recorded which). Some clones in this sample may be carry-over from other donors' samples.

This clone was detected many times. The chain couples TRBV2 to TRBJ1-5, with 8 bases aligning to TRBD1. The CDR3 runs to 15 residues. Germline-derived CDR1 and CDR2 are SNHLY and FYNNEI. Germline trimming cut 6 bases from V and 2 bases from J; bases unmatched to any gene: 6. CDR3 protein: CASRDQGARNQPQHF. DNA for the CDR3: TGTGCCAGCAGGGACCAGGGGGCACGCAATCAGCCCCAGCATTTT.

This clone was detected ten times or more. The chain carries TRBV6-1 and TRBJ2-7; D might be TRBD1 (6 bases). The V and J ends lost 6 bases and 3 bases respectively, with 18 bases between them. The CDR3 loop spans 15 amino acids. Germline lookup yields CDR1 MNHNS and CDR2 SASEGT. CDR3 DNA: TGTGCCAGCAGACAGGGCGCCGGCCGGTACTACGAGCAGTACTTC. Residues: CASRQGAGRYYEQYF.

The chain recombines TRBV7-2 with TRBJ1-1; D is unclear. Trimming cost V 5 bases and J 4 bases, with 17 bases left between them. CDR3 length equals 15 residues. From germline, CDR1 is SGHTA and CDR2 FQGNSA. This chain's CDR3 is CASSRQHGFGTEAFF. The CDR3 region has the DNA TGTGCCAGCAGCCGTCAACATGGTTTTGGCACTGAAGCTTTCTTT.

This clone was counted a few times. This chain uses TRBV6-1 with TRBJ2-7; 7 nucleotides agree with TRBD1. The length of the CDR3 is 15 residues. V lost 10 bases and J lost 3; bases outside the gene matches: 15. CDR1 MNHNS and CDR2 SASEGT come from the germline V gene. CDR3 sequence (DNA): TGTGCCAAAAGGCGCCCCGGGACAGAATACTACGAGCAGTACTTC. Its protein is CAKRRPGTEYYEQYF.

In its sample, this clone was seen many times. The chain recombines TRBV14 with TRBJ1-2; D perhaps matches TRBD1 (6 bases). Germline CDR1 SGHDN, CDR2 FVKESK. The CDR3 length is 15 residues. V shed 2 bases and J shed 4 bases, with 14 bases lying between them. CDR3 bases: TGTGCCAGCAGCCAAACCGCGGGGGCAGGCTATGGCTACACCTTC. Protein sequence: CASSQTAGAGYGYTF.

Many counts were recorded for this clone. The chain links TRBV12-3 or TRBV12-4 to TRBJ1-3; the D is unclear. This CDR3 spans 12 amino acids. Trimming cost V 2 bases and J 7 bases, with 6 bases left between them. CDR3 amino acids: CASSLLVNTIYF. DNA for the CDR3: TGTGCCAGCAGTTTATTGGTTAACACCATATATTTT.

The genes are TRBV5-1 and TRBJ2-5, with D perhaps given as TRBD1 or TRBD2 (5 bases each). Per the germline V gene, CDR1 is SGHRS and CDR2 is YFSETQ. The ends were cut back, 6 bases at V and 3 bases at J, with 15 bases in the middle. The CDR3 length is 14 residues. The CDR3 sequence is CASKLGTPKETQYF. CDR3 nucleotide sequence: TGCGCCAGCAAGCTGGGGACCCCCAAAGAGACCCAGTACTTC. The full variable domain, completed using reference TRBV5-1 and TRBJ2-5, is KAGVTQTPRYLIKTRGQQVTLSCSPISGHRSVSWYQQTPGQGLQFLFEYFSETQRNKGNFPGRFSGRQFSNSRSEMNVSTLELGDSALYLCASKLGTPKETQYFGPGTRLLVL.

This clone was counted a few times. One end of the junction does not line up with germline, which may come from a read error. The chain links TRBV27 to TRBJ1-6; tentatively, D is TRBD1 (5 bases). The germline V gene has CDR1 MNHEY and CDR2 SMNVEV (reference sequence). This CDR3 has 13 amino acids. The CDR3 sequence: CASSQTVDSPHHF. The CDR3 DNA follows: TGTGCCAGCAGTCAGACAGTGGATTCACCCCACCACTTT.

In this sample, this clone turned up many times. V gene TRBV11-2 combines with J gene TRBJ1-2, with D unclear. This CDR3 has 13 amino acids. The V end was cut by 5 bases, the J end by 6 bases, with 13 bases between. Germline values: CDR1 SGHAT, CDR2 FQNNGV. CDR3 protein: CASSRSAGHGYTF. The CDR3 DNA reads as TGTGCCAGCAGCCGAAGTGCGGGTCATGGCTACACCTTC.

This clone is categorized as medium-sized (0.01 to 0.1%). V is TRBV20-1 and J is TRBJ1-2; tentatively, D is TRBD1 (5 bases). The CDR3 consists of 15 residues. V was trimmed by 2 bases and J by 3 bases, leaving 16 bases between them. Germline CDR1 is DFQATT and CDR2 is SNEGSKA (reference sequence). The CDR3 is CSARSLAGRDYGYTF. The CDR3 coding sequence is TGCAGTGCTAGAAGCCTGGCAGGGAGGGACTATGGCTACACCTTC.

In the case of this clone: A much larger clone sits a single nucleotide away, making a read error possible. The same CDR3 also results from other DNA sequences found in this sample. The chain combines TRBV12-3 or TRBV12-4 with TRBJ2-2, with D unresolved. The CDR3 runs 12 residues. The CDR3 region has the DNA TGTGCCAGCAGTTTTCGGACCGGTGAGCTGTTTTTT. This encodes CASSFRTGELFF.

The chain couples TRBV7-9 to TRBJ2-7; 8 nucleotides align to TRBD1. The CDR3 length is 14 residues. CDR1 SEHNR and CDR2 FQNEAQ come from the germline V gene (reference sequence). The V and J ends lost 10 bases and 4 bases, in that order; junction bases with no gene match: 12. CDR3 in amino acids: CANSHKDREYEQYF. CDR3 nucleotides: TGTGCCAACAGTCATAAGGACAGGGAGTACGAGCAGTACTTC.

This clone was counted at least ten times. V and J are TRBV20-1 and TRBJ2-2; D is ambiguous. This CDR3 spans 10 amino acids. V gave up 6 bases and J gave up 7 bases, with 6 bases separating them. Germline CDR1 and CDR2: DFQATT and SNEGSKA (reference sequence). CDR3 DNA sequence: TGCAGTGCCTTCTACGGGGAGCTGTTTTTT. Its protein is CSAFYGELFF.

This clone was observed many times. The chain carries TRBV6-1 and TRBJ1-1; tentative D call: TRBD1 (5 bases). Trimming pared 2 bases from V and 2 bases from J, leaving 9 bases between. The CDR3 spans 14 residues. The germline V gene has CDR1 MNHNS and CDR2 SASEGT. DNA of the CDR3: TGTGCCAGCAGTGAACGGGGGGGAAACACTGAAGCTTTCTTT. Its translation: CASSERGGNTEAFF.

V usage is TRBV6-5 and J usage is TRBJ2-7; TRBD1 matches at 11 bases. J gave up 4 bases and V 1 base, and 9 bases lay outside the gene matches. The germline CDR1 and CDR2 sequences are MNHEY and SVGAGI. This CDR3 has 17 residues. DNA for the CDR3: TGTGCCAGCAGTTACTGGACACCTGGACAGGGGGCTTACGAGCAGTACTTC. It translates to CASSYWTPGQGAYEQYF.